This T cell receptor (beta chain) was sequenced during a study of blood T cells in healthy people across ages. Points from the study as a whole: Roughly linearly, TCR beta diversity per million T cells fell as age increased.

Details on this clonotype: Its antigen is unidentified.

For the second PCR, which ran for roughly 6 to 12 cycles, a sample-barcoded 5' primer and a J-beta primer mix were used. Each single sample gave us at least 3 million CDR3-containing paired-end reads. TCRdb re-called the 5' RACE reads with MiXCR, one entry per CDR3 protein. The sample shows some 1,500,000 distinct CDR3 sequences, approximately 39% of them seen only once. Each donor gave roughly 10 milliliters of peripheral blood. Per-sample yields of isolated PBMCs were at least 6 million. The CDR3 consists of 14 residues. Trimming took off 6 bases at V and 2 bases at J, with 17 bases between the two ends. In germline, CDR1 is SQVTM, CDR2 ANQGSEA.

V and J are TRBV29-1 and TRBJ2-7; tentatively, D is TRBD1 (6 bases). The sequence derives from a woman between 18 and 30 years old in good health. The specimen sequenced was blood. This chain's CDR3 is CSVAGTLGTYEQYF. CDR3 bases: TGCAGCGTCGCCGGGACACTTGGTACCTACGAGCAGTACTTC.